This is a list of T cell receptor beta chains from one sample in a study of chemoradiotherapy in HPV16-positive cancers. Measured with immunoSEQ multiplex PCR; TCRdb has only the in-frame clones, and not every one. The sample records 650 to 800 clones, approximately 20% being singletons. The specimen was collected from a patient who underwent chemoradiotherapy. These receptors all stem from a human donor with HPV-associated anogenital cancer. The CDR3 runs from the conserved cysteine through the conserved F or W. Each record gives: clone size, V gene, J gene, D gene, CDR3 DNA, CDR3 protein. A D gene is named only where the DNA matches it firmly. Expanded clones are given a class, and other clones once, few, many or no size at all.

abundance: few; v_gene: TRBV5-1; j_gene: TRBJ1-1; d_gene: .; CDR3nt: TGCGCCAGCAGCTTGGGGACACTCCTTGGTGAAGCTTTCTTT; CDR3aa: CASSLGTLLGEAFF
abundance: .; v_gene: TRBV29-1; j_gene: TRBJ2-7; d_gene: TRBD1; CDR3nt: TGCAGCGTTTGCCTCGGGACAGAACCTTACGAGCAGTACTTC; CDR3aa: CSVCLGTEPYEQYF
abundance: .; v_gene: TRBV7-6; j_gene: TRBJ2-1; d_gene: TRBD2; CDR3nt: TGTGCCAGCAGCAGAGCGGGAGAGGTGCAGTTCTTC; CDR3aa: CASSRAGEVQFF
abundance: .; v_gene: TRBV6-5; j_gene: TRBJ1-2; d_gene: .; CDR3nt: TGTGCCAGCAGTTCCTCACATGGCTACACCTTC; CDR3aa: CASSSSHGYTF
abundance: .; v_gene: TRBV5-1; j_gene: TRBJ1-1; d_gene: .; CDR3nt: TGCGCCAGCAGCTTGGACACAAACACTGAAGCTTTCTTT; CDR3aa: CASSLDTNTEAFF
abundance: .; v_gene: TRBV6-6; j_gene: TRBJ1-5; d_gene: .; CDR3nt: TGTGCCAGCAGTTACTCTACCGGTGGCACCCAGCATTTT; CDR3aa: CASSYSTGGTQHF
abundance: .; v_gene: TRBV11-2; j_gene: TRBJ1-6; d_gene: .; CDR3nt: TGTGCCAGCAGCTTTCTTGATAATTCACCCCTCCACTTT; CDR3aa: CASSFLDNSPLHF
abundance: .; v_gene: TRBV11-3; j_gene: TRBJ2-3; d_gene: .; CDR3nt: TGTGCCAGCAGCTGGGACTCAGATGGAGATACGCAGTATTTT; CDR3aa: CASSWDSDGDTQYF
abundance: few; v_gene: TRBV20-1; j_gene: TRBJ2-2; d_gene: .; CDR3nt: TGCAGTGCTAAGACAGAAGTAAGGCTGTTTTTT; CDR3aa: CSAKTEVRLFF
abundance: few; v_gene: TRBV11-2; j_gene: TRBJ2-7; d_gene: .; CDR3nt: TGTGCCAGCAGCCCGGCATACGAGCAGTACTTC; CDR3aa: CASSPAYEQYF
abundance: .; v_gene: TRBV4-2; j_gene: TRBJ2-7; d_gene: .; CDR3nt: TGTGCCAGCAGCCAAGAAGGAGGGTCCCTCCACGAGCAGTACTTC; CDR3aa: CASSQEGGSLHEQYF
abundance: .; v_gene: TRBV9; j_gene: TRBJ2-1; d_gene: TRBD2; CDR3nt: TGTGCCAGCAGCACTCTAGCGGGAGGTTCCTACAATGAGCAGTTCTTC; CDR3aa: CASSTLAGGSYNEQFF
abundance: .; v_gene: TRBV11-1; j_gene: TRBJ2-5; d_gene: TRBD2; CDR3nt: TGTGCCAGCAGTTCAAGCGGGGTTCAAGAGACCCAGTACTTC; CDR3aa: CASSSSGVQETQYF
abundance: .; v_gene: TRBV7-2; j_gene: TRBJ2-1; d_gene: .; CDR3nt: TGTGCCAGCAGCTTCGAACATAAACCTGAGCAGTTCTTC; CDR3aa: CASSFEHKPEQFF
abundance: .; v_gene: TRBV7-2; j_gene: TRBJ1-2; d_gene: .; CDR3nt: TGTGCCAGCAGCTTAGCGGGGAACAGGGAAGACTATGGCTACACCTTC; CDR3aa: CASSLAGNREDYGYTF
abundance: .; v_gene: TRBV4-1; j_gene: TRBJ2-3; d_gene: .; CDR3nt: TGCGCCAGCAGCCAAGAGGTGGCAGATACGCAGTATTTT; CDR3aa: CASSQEVADTQYF
abundance: .; v_gene: TRBV7-2; j_gene: TRBJ1-1; d_gene: TRBD1; CDR3nt: TGTGCCAGCAGCTCGACAGGGAGGGTAACTGAAGCTTTCTTT; CDR3aa: CASSSTGRVTEAFF
abundance: .; v_gene: TRBV4-3; j_gene: TRBJ2-1; d_gene: .; CDR3nt: TGCGCCAGCAGCCAAGGCCCACCCAATGAGCAGTTCTTC; CDR3aa: CASSQGPPNEQFF
abundance: .; v_gene: TRBV9; j_gene: TRBJ2-7; d_gene: TRBD1; CDR3nt: TGTGCCAGCAGCGTAGGAGGGACAGGAGCTTTCGAGCAGTACTTC; CDR3aa: CASSVGGTGAFEQYF
abundance: few; v_gene: TRBV9; j_gene: TRBJ1-2; d_gene: .; CDR3nt: TGTGCCAGCAGCGTAGGATTACAGGGTGGAGAGGGCTACACCTTC; CDR3aa: CASSVGLQGGEGYTF
abundance: few; v_gene: TRBV6-5; j_gene: TRBJ2-7; d_gene: .; CDR3nt: TGTGCCAGCAGTTACCGCGGGGCCCGTTACGAGCAGTACTTC; CDR3aa: CASSYRGARYEQYF
abundance: .; v_gene: TRBV5-1; j_gene: TRBJ1-1; d_gene: .; CDR3nt: TGCGCCAGCAGCTTCGGGACCTATAAATTGGAGGCTTTCTTT; CDR3aa: CASSFGTYKLEAFF
abundance: large; v_gene: TRBV5-6; j_gene: TRBJ1-1; d_gene: .; CDR3nt: TGTGCCAGCAGATGGGGAGAAGCTTTCTTT; CDR3aa: CASRWGEAFF
abundance: few; v_gene: TRBV5-6; j_gene: TRBJ2-7; d_gene: .; CDR3nt: TGTGCCAGCAGCCTCAGGGTTTCTGGCGAGCAGTACTTC; CDR3aa: CASSLRVSGEQYF
abundance: .; v_gene: TRBV5-1; j_gene: TRBJ2-5; d_gene: TRBD1; CDR3nt: TGCGCCAGCAGCTTGTCCTCCCCGGGACAGGGGCAGACCCAGTACTTC; CDR3aa: CASSLSSPGQGQTQYF
abundance: .; v_gene: TRBV11-2; j_gene: TRBJ1-2; d_gene: .; CDR3nt: TGTGCCAGCAGCCCTCAGCCCACGAACTATGGCTACACCTTC; CDR3aa: CASSPQPTNYGYTF
abundance: few; v_gene: TRBV9; j_gene: TRBJ1-1; d_gene: .; CDR3nt: TGTGCCAGCAGCGTGGGGTTTCGCGTCCTCATGAACACTGAAGCTTTCTTT; CDR3aa: CASSVGFRVLMNTEAFF
abundance: .; v_gene: TRBV7-8; j_gene: TRBJ2-1; d_gene: TRBD2; CDR3nt: TGTGCCAGCAGCTTGAGCGGGATATCCTACAATGAGCAGTTCTTC; CDR3aa: CASSLSGISYNEQFF
abundance: .; v_gene: TRBV9; j_gene: TRBJ1-6; d_gene: .; CDR3nt: TGTGCCAGCAGCGTAGGGGAAAGTAGGGTTTCACCCCTCCACTTT; CDR3aa: CASSVGESRVSPLHF
abundance: .; v_gene: TRBV6-5; j_gene: TRBJ1-2; d_gene: .; CDR3nt: TGTGCCAGCAGTTACTCTAGGCCAGGGACCTATGGCTACACCTTC; CDR3aa: CASSYSRPGTYGYTF
abundance: .; v_gene: TRBV7-6; j_gene: TRBJ1-1; d_gene: .; CDR3nt: TGTGCCAGCAGCTTAGCGACGGACACTGAAGCTTTCTTT; CDR3aa: CASSLATDTEAFF
abundance: few; v_gene: TRBV29-1; j_gene: TRBJ1-1; d_gene: .; CDR3nt: TGCAGCGTCCTTACCCCGGGGGACACTGAAGCTTTCTTT; CDR3aa: CSVLTPGDTEAFF
abundance: .; v_gene: TRBV9; j_gene: TRBJ1-1; d_gene: TRBD1; CDR3nt: TGTGCCAGCAGCCCGGGGACAGGGAGGGTAATGAACACTGAAGCTTTCTTT; CDR3aa: CASSPGTGRVMNTEAFF
abundance: few; v_gene: TRBV6-5; j_gene: TRBJ2-7; d_gene: .; CDR3nt: TGTGCCAGCAGTAAGCAGGGAGTTAGCTACGAGCAGTACTTC; CDR3aa: CASSKQGVSYEQYF
abundance: few; v_gene: TRBV4-3; j_gene: TRBJ2-5; d_gene: TRBD2; CDR3nt: TGCGCCAGCAGCCAAGAACCAGGACTAGAGGTGACCCAGTACTTC; CDR3aa: CASSQEPGLEVTQYF
abundance: .; v_gene: TRBV5-1; j_gene: TRBJ1-2; d_gene: .; CDR3nt: TGCGCCAGCAGCTTGGGGACAGAGGGTGGCTACACCTTC; CDR3aa: CASSLGTEGGYTF
abundance: .; v_gene: TRBV9; j_gene: TRBJ2-3; d_gene: .; CDR3nt: TGTGCCAGCAGCGTAGCTGTGGAGGATACGCAGTATTTT; CDR3aa: CASSVAVEDTQYF
abundance: few; v_gene: TRBV5-1; j_gene: TRBJ2-7; d_gene: TRBD2; CDR3nt: TGCGCCACCTCTTCGGGTCCTAGCGGGTACGAGCAGTACTTC; CDR3aa: CATSSGPSGYEQYF
abundance: few; v_gene: TRBV4-1; j_gene: TRBJ2-7; d_gene: .; CDR3nt: TGCGCCAGCAGCCAAGACCGCGGGACGGCCTACGAGCAGTACTTC; CDR3aa: CASSQDRGTAYEQYF
abundance: .; v_gene: TRBV7-2; j_gene: TRBJ1-1; d_gene: .; CDR3nt: TGTGCCAGCAGCTGGGGGTCAGGATACACTGAAGCTTTCTTT; CDR3aa: CASSWGSGYTEAFF
abundance: few; v_gene: TRBV5-1; j_gene: TRBJ2-3; d_gene: TRBD2; CDR3nt: TGCGCCAGCAGCTTGACTAGCGGGGGCACAGATACGCAGTATTTT; CDR3aa: CASSLTSGGTDTQYF
abundance: few; v_gene: TRBV7-2; j_gene: TRBJ1-6; d_gene: TRBD1; CDR3nt: TGTGCCAGCAGCCCGATGGGACAGACGAATTCACCCCTCCACTTT; CDR3aa: CASSPMGQTNSPLHF
abundance: few; v_gene: TRBV11-2; j_gene: TRBJ2-1; d_gene: TRBD2; CDR3nt: TGTGCCAGCAGCCCCTGGGGTAGCGGGGTTGGGGAGCAGTTCTTC; CDR3aa: CASSPWGSGVGEQFF
abundance: .; v_gene: TRBV6-5; j_gene: TRBJ1-2; d_gene: .; CDR3nt: TGTGCCAGCAGTTCACAGCAAACTAACTATGGCTACACCTTC; CDR3aa: CASSSQQTNYGYTF
abundance: few; v_gene: TRBV29-1; j_gene: TRBJ1-2; d_gene: .; CDR3nt: TGCAGCGTTGATAGGGGAGACGAGGGAATGGGTGGCTACACCTTC; CDR3aa: CSVDRGDEGMGGYTF
abundance: few; v_gene: TRBV6-5; j_gene: TRBJ2-7; d_gene: .; CDR3nt: TGTGCCAGCAGTTCTTACCACGAGCAGTACTTC; CDR3aa: CASSSYHEQYF
abundance: .; v_gene: TRBV25-1; j_gene: TRBJ2-7; d_gene: .; CDR3nt: TGTGCCAGCAGAGCAGCTAATGCCTACGAGCAGTACTTC; CDR3aa: CASRAANAYEQYF
abundance: few; v_gene: TRBV4-1; j_gene: TRBJ1-2; d_gene: TRBD1; CDR3nt: TGCGCCAGCAGCCAGGGACAGGTGGGGGGCTATGGCTACACCTTC; CDR3aa: CASSQGQVGGYGYTF
abundance: .; v_gene: TRBV27; j_gene: TRBJ1-5; d_gene: .; CDR3nt: TGTGCCAGCAGTTGGTCACTGGGAAGCAATCAGCCCCAGCATTTT; CDR3aa: CASSWSLGSNQPQHF
abundance: .; v_gene: TRBV29-1; j_gene: TRBJ2-1; d_gene: .; CDR3nt: TGCAGCGTTGAAGGAAATCAGGACAATGAGCAGTTCTTC; CDR3aa: CSVEGNQDNEQFF
abundance: .; v_gene: TRBV9; j_gene: TRBJ1-1; d_gene: .; CDR3nt: TGTGCCAGCAGCGTAGGAAGGACAGCCATGAACACTGAAGCTTTCTTT; CDR3aa: CASSVGRTAMNTEAFF
abundance: once; v_gene: TRBV9; j_gene: TRBJ1-5; d_gene: .; CDR3nt: TGTGCCAGCAGCCCTTTAACCCGGTCCCAGCCCCAGCATTTT; CDR3aa: CASSPLTRSQPQHF
abundance: .; v_gene: TRBV9; j_gene: TRBJ2-2; d_gene: TRBD1; CDR3nt: TGTGCCAGCAGCGGCACAGGGGCGAACACCGGGGAGCTGTTTTTT; CDR3aa: CASSGTGANTGELFF
abundance: .; v_gene: TRBV20-1; j_gene: TRBJ2-3; d_gene: .; CDR3nt: TGCAGTGCTTATACAAGAGATACGCAGTATTTT; CDR3aa: CSAYTRDTQYF
abundance: .; v_gene: TRBV27; j_gene: TRBJ2-1; d_gene: .; CDR3nt: TGTGCCAGCAGTTTAGTACAGGGACGGCTAAATGAGCAGTTCTTC; CDR3aa: CASSLVQGRLNEQFF